This T cell receptor (beta chain) was sequenced for a study of shared T cell receptors in the human thymus. The method was immunoSEQ multiplex PCR; TCRdb's version includes in-frame clones alone and lacks a portion of them. There are roughly 410,000 clones in the sample; over 90% occur only once, and approximately 0.02% lies in the top ten. Per the germline V gene, CDR1 is MNHEY and CDR2 is SMNVEV (reference sequence). CDR3 length: 18 amino acids. V lost 3 bases and J lost 0; bases outside the gene matches: 14. The V call is TRBV27, the J call TRBJ2-7; TRBD1 matches at 7 bases. The sequence was collected from a human donor. Sequencing was performed on thymocytes. CDR3 in amino acids: CASSFLGQPFRDSYEQYF. The DNA of the CDR3 is TGTGCCAGCAGTTTTTTGGGACAGCCCTTCCGCGACTCCTACGAGCAGTACTTC.